Each of the 30 T cell receptor beta chains below was sequenced from the same sample in a study of cytomegalovirus exposure and HLA in healthy donors. PCR employed 60 Vbeta and 13 Jbeta primers. This table comes from immunoSEQ multiplex PCR, and its TCRdb copy is limited to in-frame clones, with some not included. Of over 100,000 clones listed, about three quarters are singletons. The specimen sequenced was PBMCs. The receptors stem from a woman aged 35 to 49 in good health and CMV-seropositive.

In the case of this clone: Germline and junction disagree at one end, which may indicate a read error. The V call is TRBV4-2, the J call TRBJ2-5; 7 bases line up with TRBD2. The CDR3 sequence is 14 residues long. CDR1 is LGHNA and CDR2 is YNFKEQ in the germline V gene. CDR3 residues: CASSPGLIQEAQYF. In DNA form, the CDR3 reads TGTGCCAGCAGCCCGGGACTAATCCAAGAGGCCCAGTACTTC.

The V gene is TRBV2, the J gene TRBJ1-1; maybe TRBD1 (5 bases). The CDR3 consists of 12 residues. V lost 5 bases and J 3 bases, leaving 7 bases between the germline ends. The germline gives CDR1 SNHLY, CDR2 FYNNEI. The CDR3 DNA is TGTGCCAGCAGTACCAGGGACACTGAAGCTTTCTTT. Its translation is CASSTRDTEAFF.

The chain employs TRBV5-1 and TRBJ1-3; D is unresolved. Germline values: CDR1 SGHRS, CDR2 YFSETQ. The length of the CDR3 is 14 residues. V shed 4 bases and J shed 4 bases, with 12 bases lying between them. CDR3 in amino acids: CASSPRTGGNTIYF. The CDR3 DNA reads TGCGCCAGCAGCCCCCGGACGGGAGGAAACACCATATATTTT.

V and J are TRBV4-1 and TRBJ1-4, with D possibly matching TRBD1 (5 bases). CDR1 MGHRA and CDR2 YSYEKL come from the germline V gene. With 0 bases removed from V and 7 bases from J, the gap between germline ends came to 12 bases. The CDR3 covers 15 residues. CDR3 amino acids: CASSQDWRGVEKLFF. CDR3 DNA sequence: TGCGCCAGCAGCCAAGATTGGAGGGGAGTTGAAAAACTGTTTTTT.

The chain links TRBV6-5 to TRBJ1-2; 10 bases align to TRBD1. Trimming cost V 6 bases and J 4 bases; bases outside gene matches: 5. In germline, CDR1 is MNHEY, CDR2 SVGAGI. The CDR3 contains 14 residues. The CDR3 is CASRKGQGIYGYTF. The CDR3 DNA is TGTGCCAGCAGGAAGGGACAGGGGATCTATGGCTACACCTTC.

This clone occurred once. The CDR3 is CASSDRALTGELFF. In nucleotides, the CDR3 is TGTGCCAGCAGTGACAGGGCTCTAACCGGGGAGCTGTTTTTT. The chain is built from TRBV6-1 and TRBJ2-2, with D maybe TRBD1 (5 bases). This CDR3 comprises 14 residues. The germline V gene encodes CDR1 MNHNS and CDR2 SASEGT. Trimming took 3 bases from V and 5 from J, leaving 10 bases between them.

The chain combines TRBV19 with TRBJ1-5; D uncertain. The CDR3 is 12 amino acids. Germline assignment: CDR1 LNHDA and CDR2 SQIVND (reference sequence). The V end lost 3 bases, the J end lost 7 bases, and 7 bases lay between the germline ends. The CDR3 loop reads CASSILPQPQHF. CDR3 DNA: TGTGCCAGTAGTATTCTCCCCCAGCCCCAGCATTTT.

This clone has a handful of counts. J is TRBJ2-5 and V is TRBV10-2; 10 nucleotides align to TRBD2. The CDR3 has 13 amino acids. V trimming: 6 bases; J trimming: 5 bases; junction bases outside the gene matches: 3. Germline V gene lookup returns CDR1 WSHSY and CDR2 SAAADI. CDR3 sequence: CASRSGGGETQYF. The CDR3 region has the DNA TGCGCCAGCAGAAGCGGGGGGGGTGAGACCCAGTACTTC.

V is TRBV5-4 and J is TRBJ2-2; 10 bases line up with TRBD2. The CDR3 spans 15 residues. The V and J ends lost 4 bases and 6 bases, in that order; junction bases with no gene match: 6. The germline CDR1 and CDR2 sequences are SGHNT and YYREEE (reference sequence). The CDR3 region has the DNA TGTGCCAGCAGCCCGGGGACTAGCGTGGCCGGGGAGCTGTTTTTT. It codes for CASSPGTSVAGELFF. The complete variable domain, with remaining parts taken from reference TRBV5-4 and TRBJ2-2, reads ETGVTQSPTHLIKTRGQQVTLRCSSQSGHNTVSWYQQALGQGPQFIFQYYREEENGRGNFPPRFSGLQFPNYSSELNVNALELDDSALYLCASSPGTSVAGELFFGEGSRLTVL.

The chain carries TRBV7-6 and TRBJ2-1, with TRBD1 matching over 7 bases. This CDR3 region has 13 residues. Unmatched junction bases numbered 2, after V lost 1 base and J lost 8 bases. Per the germline V gene, CDR1 is SGHVS and CDR2 is FNYEAQ. Here the CDR3 DNA reads TGTGCCAGCAGCTTAGTCGACAGGGATGAGCAGTTCTTC. It codes for CASSLVDRDEQFF. The full variable domain, rest sourced from reference TRBV7-6 and TRBJ2-1, is GAGVSQSPRYKVTKRGQDVALRCDPISGHVSLYWYRQALGQGPEFLTYFNYEAQQDKSGLPNDRFSAERPEGSISTLTIQRTEQRDSAMYRCASSLVDRDEQFFGPGTRLTVL.

V gene TRBV6-1 combines with J gene TRBJ2-7; D is unresolved. Germline V gene data show CDR1 as MNHNS and CDR2 as SASEGT. Trimming pared 7 bases from V and 0 bases from J, leaving 10 bases between. The length of the CDR3 is 13 residues. The chain's CDR3 is CASTVLSSYEQYF. CDR3 bases: TGTGCCAGCACGGTCTTAAGCTCCTACGAGCAGTACTTC.

This chain connects TRBV18 to TRBJ1-1, with 10 bases fitting TRBD1. Trimming cost V 4 bases and J 8 bases; bases outside gene matches: 7. The germline V gene has CDR1 KGHSH and CDR2 LQKENI. The CDR3 totals 14 residues. CDR3 residues: CASSQRDRGSEAFF. The CDR3, as DNA: TGTGCCAGCTCACAACGGGACAGGGGATCAGAAGCTTTCTTT.

The chain joins TRBV2 to TRBJ2-3; 13 bases agree with TRBD2. The CDR3 totals 19 residues. Germline assignment: CDR1 SNHLY and CDR2 FYNNEI. With 3 bases clipped from V and 0 bases from J, the junction kept 9 bases outside the gene matches. CDR3 sequence (DNA): TGTGCCAGCAGTGATTATTGGACTAGCGGGGGAGCTAGCACAGATACGCAGTATTTT. Translated: CASSDYWTSGGASTDTQYF.

Regarding this clone: The same CDR3 is also encoded by other DNA sequences in this sample. This chain links TRBV12-5 with TRBJ1-5; D possibly corresponds to TRBD1 (6 bases). This CDR3 contains 18 residues. Germline lookup yields CDR1 LGHNT and CDR2 FRNRAP. V was trimmed by 8 bases and J by 0 bases, leaving 23 bases between them. CDR3 in amino acids: CASTRVVDSDYSNQPQHF. CDR3 sequence (DNA): TGTGCTAGTACCCGTGTTGTGGACAGCGATTATAGCAATCAGCCCCAGCATTTT. Filled out from reference TRBV12-5 and TRBJ1-5, the complete variable domain reads DARVTQTPRHKVTEMGQEVTMRCQPILGHNTVFWYRQTMMQGLELLAYFRNRAPLDDSGMPKDRFSAEMPDATLATLKIQPSEPRDSAVYFCASTRVVDSDYSNQPQHFGDGTRLSIL.

The chain carries TRBV29-1 and TRBJ1-2; the match to TRBD1 covers 8 bases. The V gene's germline CDR1 is SQVTM and CDR2 ANQGSEA. This CDR3 spans 15 amino acids. V lost 5 bases and J lost 2; bases outside the gene matches: 10. The CDR3 bases are TGCAGCGTTAACGGACAGGGCCCTTGGAACTATGGCTACACCTTC. Protein product: CSVNGQGPWNYGYTF.

J is TRBJ2-2 and V is TRBV6-6, with D possibly being TRBD1 (5 bases). The CDR3 covers 16 residues. Germline lookup yields CDR1 MNHNY and CDR2 SVGAGI (reference sequence). V dropped 0 bases and J dropped 1 base, with 9 bases sitting between them. The CDR3 DNA reads as TGTGCCAGCAGTTACTCGACAACAGGGAACACCGGGGAGCTGTTTTTT. Amino acid sequence: CASSYSTTGNTGELFF.

J is TRBJ1-4 and V is TRBV28; TRBD1 matches 8 bases. The CDR3 runs to 15 residues. V lost 2 bases, J lost 5 bases, and 4 bases stayed unmatched. From germline, CDR1 is MDHEN and CDR2 SYDVKM. CDR3 protein: CASSLGTGQNEKLFF. The CDR3 DNA reads TGTGCCAGCAGTTTAGGGACAGGTCAAAATGAAAAACTGTTTTTT.

The rearrangement uses TRBV5-1 and TRBJ1-2; D not resolved. The CDR3 totals 16 residues. Trimming removed 0 bases at V and 0 bases at J, with 12 bases between. Per germline, CDR1 SGHRS and CDR2 YFSETQ. CDR3 region: CASSLASTRANYGYTF. The CDR3 DNA sequence: TGCGCCAGCAGCTTGGCGTCTACTCGAGCTAACTATGGCTACACCTTC. The entire variable domain, with the rest obtained from reference TRBV5-1 and TRBJ1-2, is as follows: KAGVTQTPRYLIKTRGQQVTLSCSPISGHRSVSWYQQTPGQGLQFLFEYFSETQRNKGNFPGRFSGRQFSNSRSEMNVSTLELGDSALYLCASSLASTRANYGYTFGSGTRLTVV.

This chain connects TRBV30 to TRBJ1-5, with D possibly being TRBD1 (6 bases). Germline CDR1 GTSNPN, CDR2 SVGIG (reference sequence). The CDR3 consists of 14 residues. V lost 4 bases, J lost 3 bases, and 13 bases lay in between. The CDR3 loop reads CAWNEQGPNQPQHF. CDR3 nucleotide sequence: TGTGCCTGGAATGAACAGGGACCCAATCAGCCCCAGCATTTT.

The J gene is TRBJ1-6, the V gene TRBV18, with 9 bases lining up with TRBD1. J lost 9 bases, V lost 4 bases, and 7 bases had no gene match. Germline CDR1 is KGHSH and CDR2 is LQKENI. The CDR3 is made up of 15 amino acids. CDR3 in DNA: TGTGCCAGCTCACAACAGGGGGCGCCGGGTTCACCCCTCCACTTT. Its translation is CASSQQGAPGSPLHF.

This rearrangement joins TRBV7-8 to TRBJ2-1; 7 bases are shared with TRBD1. This CDR3 is 14 amino acids long. The germline CDR1 and CDR2 sequences are SGHVS and FQNEAQ. The J segment lost 3 bases and the V segment lost 6 bases, leaving 5 bases of the junction unmatched. Written as DNA, the CDR3 is TGTGCCAGCAGGTTGGGGGACAGCTACAATGAGCAGTTCTTC. This gives the protein CASRLGDSYNEQFF.

CDR3 sequence reads: CASSLNRVREKLFF. The CDR3 nucleotides read TGTGCCAGCAGCTTGAACAGGGTCAGGGAAAAACTGTTTTTT. The gene calls are TRBV5-4 and TRBJ1-4, with D possibly TRBD1 on 6 matching bases. Germline loops: CDR1 SGHNT, CDR2 YYREEE (reference sequence). The length of the CDR3 is 14 residues. The ends were cut back, 1 base at V and 8 bases at J, with 12 bases in the middle.

This clone was seen only a few times. V gene TRBV7-2 combines with J gene TRBJ1-6; D is ambiguous. The CDR3 totals 12 residues. V was pared by 5 bases and J by 11 bases, with 10 bases between. Germline V CDR1 and CDR2: SGHTA, FQGNSA. CDR3 coding DNA: TGTGCCAGCAGCACCGGTCGTACACCCCTCCACTTT. Its translation: CASSTGRTPLHF.

The chain carries TRBV6-1 and TRBJ1-5; no reliable D call. CDR1 MNHNS and CDR2 SASEGT come from the germline V gene. With 8 bases removed from V and 2 bases from J, the gap between germline ends came to 10 bases. The CDR3 has 13 residues. This chain's CDR3 is CASSMGGNQPQHF. CDR3 nucleotide sequence: TGTGCCAGCTCGATGGGAGGCAATCAGCCCCAGCATTTT.

The V and J genes are TRBV5-1 and TRBJ2-7; perhaps TRBD2 as D (6 bases). The CDR3 loop spans 14 amino acids. Germline lookup yields CDR1 SGHRS and CDR2 YFSETQ. Trimming removed 4 bases from V and 3 bases from J, with 14 bases in between. In DNA form, the CDR3 reads TGCGCCAGCAGCATATCCGGGACTTACTACGAGCAGTACTTC. Translated, it gives CASSISGTYYEQYF.

The chain joins TRBV5-1 to TRBJ1-1, with unresolved D. Trimming stripped 0 bases from V and 1 base from J, with 7 bases between. Germline values: CDR1 SGHRS, CDR2 YFSETQ. The CDR3 consists of 14 residues. CDR3 nucleotides: TGCGCCAGCAGCTTGGTTCCATCGAACACTGAAGCTTTCTTT. It is translated as CASSLVPSNTEAFF.

This chain uses TRBV10-3 with TRBJ2-1, with 12 bases aligning to TRBD2. This CDR3 is 15 amino acids long. Germline values: CDR1 ENHRY, CDR2 SYGVKD. Losses at the gene ends were 4 bases for V and 6 bases for J; bases not matched to a gene: 4. The DNA for the CDR3 is TGTGCCATCAGTGTGCTAGCGGGGGGGAGCAATGAGCAGTTCTTC. Protein: CAISVLAGGSNEQFF.

The chain employs TRBV4-1 and TRBJ2-5, with D possibly matching TRBD2 (6 bases). The germline gives CDR1 MGHRA, CDR2 YSYEKL. Trimming took 2 bases from V and 2 from J, leaving 9 bases between them. The CDR3 is 14 amino acids. In DNA, the CDR3 is TGCGCCAGCAGCCAACTAGCGTTACAAGAGACCCAGTACTTC. Encoded protein: CASSQLALQETQYF.

This chain connects TRBV7-6 to TRBJ1-1, with D unclear. CDR1 is SGHVS, CDR2 FNYEAQ, per germline. The V gene lost 1 base and the J gene lost 1 base, with 10 bases spanning the gap. This CDR3 region has 15 residues. In DNA form, the CDR3 reads TGTGCCAGCAGCTTAGTTTCCGAGCAGAACACTGAAGCTTTCTTT. As protein: CASSLVSEQNTEAFF.

The V call is TRBV5-1, the J call TRBJ1-1, with D perhaps TRBD1 (6 bases). Trimming cost V 7 bases and J 3 bases, with 19 bases left between them. From germline, CDR1 is SGHRS and CDR2 YFSETQ. The CDR3 is 15 amino acids. The CDR3 DNA sequence: TGCGCCAGCCGTACAGGGTCGGCTGTCTACACTGAAGCTTTCTTT. The encoded protein is CASRTGSAVYTEAFF. Full variable domain (missing parts from reference TRBV5-1 and TRBJ1-1): KAGVTQTPRYLIKTRGQQVTLSCSPISGHRSVSWYQQTPGQGLQFLFEYFSETQRNKGNFPGRFSGRQFSNSRSEMNVSTLELGDSALYLCASRTGSAVYTEAFFGQGTRLTVV.